The rows below give T cell receptor beta chains drawn from one sample of a study of T-cell memory formation after mild COVID-19. In TCRdb, the 5' RACE reads were re-called with MiXCR into one record per CDR3 protein. This table has just over 400,000 distinct CDR3 sequences, 23% appearing once. Sequencing used PBMCs or a T cell subset sorted from them (not recorded which). These receptor sequences come from an adult woman who had mild COVID-19 (a few samples of this study predate the infection). Cell type and time point are not known. Both conserved end residues are part of each CDR3. Size tells how often a clone was seen (once, few, many) or the class of an expanded clone, and some rows leave it out.

v_call,j_call,cdr3_length,clone_size,cdr3_aa
TRBV6-2/TRBV6-3,TRBJ2-5,13,few,CASSYEILGTQYF
TRBV5-1,TRBJ1-1,15,.,CASSWSQEMNTEAFF
TRBV7-2,TRBJ2-7,17,.,CASSLLLPGLAGGKQYF
TRBV5-1,TRBJ2-7,14,.,CASSLETSPYEQYF
TRBV9,TRBJ1-5,15,few,CASSVGTGGEQPQHF
TRBV12-3/TRBV12-4,TRBJ2-1,15,.,CASSLRTSGSNEQFF
TRBV19,TRBJ2-2,15,few,CASSMGGSRTGELFF
TRBV5-1,TRBJ2-5,16,few,CASSVTSGSIGETQYF
TRBV6-5,TRBJ2-1,15,.,CASSYSTSGPNEQFF
TRBV4-1,TRBJ2-3,14,.,CASSKNRVSDTQYF
TRBV7-9,TRBJ2-2,19,few,CASSSFRLFGQGHTGELFF
TRBV2,TRBJ2-7,17,.,CASREMTPGQDSYEQYF
TRBV20-1,TRBJ2-1,15,.,CSARGAAGGQNEQFF
TRBV24-1,TRBJ1-1,13,.,CATSDWGRTEAFF
TRBV7-6,TRBJ2-1,12,few,CASSWVPNEQFF
TRBV6-5,TRBJ1-1,14,.,CASSYSGTGAEAFF
TRBV7-2,TRBJ2-1,16,once,CASSLVWTGAPNEQFF
TRBV5-4,TRBJ2-7,15,.,CASSPASGGIHEQYF
TRBV4-2,TRBJ2-5,14,.,CASSQVRGGETQYF
TRBV5-1,TRBJ1-5,15,.,CANQDRGNGNQPQHF
TRBV27,TRBJ2-3,17,.,CASSRPASRGITDTQYF
TRBV7-2,TRBJ2-5,14,many,CASSAAGVAETQYF
TRBV11-2,TRBJ2-1,13,.,CASSYTSSERQFF
TRBV6-1,TRBJ1-2,16,.,CASSEALGESNYGYTF
TRBV6-4,TRBJ1-1,15,.,CASSDSSTGRGEAFF
TRBV5-5,TRBJ2-1,15,few,CASSDWTGTGSEQFF
TRBV15,TRBJ2-3,15,.,CATSRSGTSRDTQYF
TRBV5-1,TRBJ1-1,15,few,CASSDRDRLNTEAFF
TRBV6-2/TRBV6-3,TRBJ2-3,13,many,CASRPISTDTQYF
TRBV18,TRBJ1-1,15,.,CASRPPGVMNTEAFF
TRBV5-6,TRBJ2-5,16,.,CASILKGRGYQETQYF
TRBV19,TRBJ2-3,17,.,CASSIIGLAGGRDTQYF
TRBV7-8,TRBJ2-7,16,.,CASSQGLAGAFGEQYF
TRBV5-1,TRBJ2-2,15,.,CASSRIAGDTGELFF
TRBV20-1,TRBJ2-7,11,.,CSAKPKHEQYF
TRBV21-1,TRBJ1-2,14,few,CASSKTGGRDGYTF
TRBV2,TRBJ2-3,14,.,CARAGTGGRDTQYF